The sequence of this T cell receptor beta chain was determined in a study of response to subunit inactivated influenza vaccine. TCRdb re-derived calls from the RT-PCR reads in MiXCR, one entry per CDR3 protein. The sample has hundreds of thousands of distinct CDR3 sequences; around 13% are singletons. The junction had 7 bases not matched to a gene; V was cut back by 5 bases and J by 1 base. The CDR3 contains 16 residues. Germline V gene data show CDR1 as DFQATT and CDR2 as SNEGSKA (reference sequence). With regard to this clonotype: Its antigen is unidentified.

Overall study results and limits: The study's authors posited that every seasonal influenza vaccination enlists few new T cells.

The TCR originated in a man aged 45-60 years who received an inactivated influenza vaccine. The specimen was PBMCs from blood, collected roughly 15 days before vaccination. The chain employs TRBV20-1 and TRBJ2-1, with 11 bases that match TRBD2. This CDR3 reads CSAAGTSGNSYNEQFF. The CDR3 DNA reads TGCAGTGCTGCTGGGACTAGCGGCAATTCCTACAATGAGCAGTTCTTC.